The 19 T cell receptor beta chains reported below all come from one sample, sequenced in a study of blood T cell repertoires in COVID-19. The method was immunoSEQ multiplex PCR; TCRdb's version includes in-frame clones alone and lacks a portion of them. The sample lists about 45,000 clones, about 83% occurring once. Sequencing was performed on peripheral blood. These receptor sequences come from a man at least 80 years old in a cohort sampled during active COVID-19.

The genes are TRBV27 and TRBJ2-3; 11 nucleotides agree with TRBD2. CDR1 and CDR2 (germline): MNHEY, SMNVEV (reference sequence). CDR3 size: 18 residues. The trim removed 7 bases at V and 5 bases at J, leaving 17 bases unmatched. CDR3 sequence reads: CASTLNGLGLAARDTQYF. In DNA form, the CDR3 reads TGTGCCAGCACTCTAAACGGTCTGGGACTAGCGGCACGAGATACGCAGTATTTT.

This clone was found a few times. The gene calls are TRBV5-1 and TRBJ1-6, with D possibly matching TRBD1 (5 bases). Germline-derived CDR1 and CDR2 are SGHRS and YFSETQ. The ends were cut back, 1 base at V and 10 bases at J, with 12 bases in the middle. This CDR3 has 14 amino acids. CDR3 region: CASSLWQGGSPLHF. CDR3 DNA sequence: TGCGCCAGCAGCTTGTGGCAGGGTGGATCACCCCTCCACTTT.

The chain links TRBV30 to TRBJ2-7; no clear D gene. Germline CDR1 reads GTSNPN; CDR2 reads SVGIG (reference sequence). The CDR3 covers 15 residues. V lost 3 bases to trimming and J lost 4 bases, with 19 bases between them. This chain's CDR3 is CAWRTPGYHGYEQYF. The DNA for the CDR3 is TGTGCCTGGAGGACCCCCGGGTACCACGGATACGAGCAGTACTTC.

The CDR3 sequence: CASSENRGPTGTLHF. DNA for the CDR3: TGTGCCAGCAGTGAAAACAGGGGGCCTACCGGAACCCTCCACTTT. The chain uses TRBV6-1 and TRBJ1-6; TRBD1 aligns across 9 bases. Trimming removed 2 bases from V and 14 bases from J; junction bases left unmatched: 10. This CDR3 is built from 15 residues. Germline assignment: CDR1 MNHNS and CDR2 SASEGT.

This chain links TRBV10-2 with TRBJ1-4; D is perhaps TRBD1 (5 bases). The V gene's germline CDR1 is WSHSY and CDR2 SAAADI. The CDR3 loop spans 14 amino acids. The V end lost 6 bases, the J end lost 3 bases, and 11 bases lay between the germline ends. The CDR3 DNA is TGCGCCAGCAGGGACGGGGGACCTAATGAAAAACTGTTTTTT. Its translation: CASRDGGPNEKLFF.

V gene TRBV6-2 or TRBV6-3 combines with J gene TRBJ1-1; D remains unclear. V dropped 0 bases and J dropped 4 bases, with 12 bases sitting between them. The germline V gene encodes CDR1 MNHEY and CDR2 SVGEGT. The CDR3 is 15 amino acids. The CDR3: CASSYSGGRGTEAFF. Here the CDR3 DNA reads TGTGCCAGCAGTTACTCGGGAGGGCGCGGCACTGAAGCTTTCTTT.

V usage is TRBV4-1 and J usage is TRBJ1-2; D gene uncertain. The CDR3 extends over 14 amino acids. Germline lookup yields CDR1 MGHRA and CDR2 YSYEKL. V was cut by 0 bases and J by 0 bases, with 5 bases left in between. The CDR3: CASSQDQANYGYTF. The CDR3 bases are TGCGCCAGCAGCCAAGATCAGGCTAACTATGGCTACACCTTC.

The chain is built from TRBV9 and TRBJ2-6, with D perhaps TRBD1 (6 bases). Germline-derived CDR1 and CDR2 are SGDLS and YYNGEE. CDR3 length: 16 residues. Trimming took 4 bases from V and 2 from J, leaving 13 bases between them. The CDR3 nucleotides read TGTGCCAGCAGCCCCCAAACAGGGACTGGGGCCAACGTCCTGACTTTC. This codes for CASSPQTGTGANVLTF.

The chain is built from TRBV23-1 and TRBJ1-2, with TRBD1 matching over 8 bases. TRBV23-1 is reported as an ORF; its role is uncertain. V was clipped by 0 bases and J by 5 bases; unmatched bases: 8. The CDR3 has 16 amino acids. Here the CDR3 reads CASSQSGRQGAYGYTF. CDR3 in DNA: TGCGCCAGCAGTCAATCGGGCCGGCAGGGGGCATATGGCTACACCTTC.

The rearrangement uses TRBV11-2 and TRBJ2-1; 14 nucleotides match TRBD2. The CDR3 has 17 residues. The junction had 11 bases not matched to a gene; V was cut back by 5 bases and J by 8 bases. Germline V gene sequence: CDR1 SGHAT, CDR2 FQNNGV. DNA for the CDR3: TGTGCCAGCAGCACAGGGACTAGCGGGAGTAGGGGCGATGAGCAGTTCTTC. This codes for CASSTGTSGSRGDEQFF.

V and J are TRBV5-6 and TRBJ1-4; 8 bases match TRBD1. The CDR3 has 14 amino acids. V was clipped by 4 bases and J by 8 bases; unmatched bases: 7. CDR1 and CDR2 (germline): SGHDT, YYEEEE. The chain's CDR3 is CASSHRGSGEKLFF. The CDR3 DNA is TGTGCCAGCAGCCACAGGGGGAGTGGGGAAAAACTGTTTTTT. The full variable domain, in which reference TRBV5-6 and TRBJ1-4 provide the parts outside the CDR3, is DAGVTQSPTHLIKTRGQQVTLRCSPKSGHDTVSWYQQALGQGPQFIFQYYEEEERQRGNFPDRFSGHQFPNYSSELNVNALLLGDSALYLCASSHRGSGEKLFFGSGTQLSVL.

This clone was recorded a few times. The chain combines TRBV4-1 with TRBJ1-4; TRBD1 aligns across 8 bases. The trim removed 0 bases at V and 8 bases at J, leaving 8 bases unmatched. In germline, CDR1 is MGHRA, CDR2 YSYEKL. This CDR3 comprises 16 residues. The CDR3 DNA reads as TGCGCCAGCAGCCAAGATAAAGGACAGGGAAGGGAAAAACTGTTTTTT. Protein product: CASSQDKGQGREKLFF.

The chain's CDR3 is CASSLEGTSGRTQYF. DNA of the CDR3: TGTGCCAGCAGCTTAGAAGGGACTAGCGGGAGAACCCAGTACTTC. The chain combines TRBV7-2 with TRBJ2-5, with TRBD2 matching over 14 bases. Germline loops: CDR1 SGHTA, CDR2 FQGNSA. The CDR3 is 15 residues long. Trimming took 1 base from V and 8 from J; bases not matched to a gene: 3.

The rearrangement uses TRBV9 and TRBJ2-3; TRBD2 aligns across 15 bases. Trimming removed 0 bases from V and 5 bases from J; junction bases left unmatched: 10. Per germline, CDR1 SGDLS and CDR2 YYNGEE. CDR3 length: 19 amino acids. The CDR3 DNA sequence: TGTGCCAGCAGCGTAGGATACGGACTAGCGGGGGGGCCTGAAGATACGCAGTATTTT. Protein sequence: CASSVGYGLAGGPEDTQYF. The entire variable domain, with the rest obtained from reference TRBV9 and TRBJ2-3, is as follows: DSGVTQTPKHLITATGQRVTLRCSPRSGDLSVYWYQQSLDQGLQFLIQYYNGEERAKGNILERFSAQQFPDLHSELNLSSLELGDSALYFCASSVGYGLAGGPEDTQYFGPGTRLTVL.

The chain couples TRBV5-4 to TRBJ2-1; D unresolved. The CDR3 is made up of 14 amino acids. V lost 3 bases, J lost 5 bases, and 12 bases lay in between. Per the germline V gene, CDR1 is SGHNT and CDR2 is YYREEE (reference sequence). The CDR3 nucleotides are TGTGCCAGCAGCTCCTCGTTTGGCAACAATGAGCAGTTCTTC. This encodes CASSSSFGNNEQFF.

This chain connects TRBV15 to TRBJ1-6; 8 bases are shared with TRBD1. In germline, CDR1 is LNHNV, CDR2 YYDKDF (reference sequence). The length of the CDR3 is 15 residues. J lost 9 bases, V lost 0 bases, and 4 bases had no gene match. CDR3 sequence: CATSREQGVGSPLHF. In DNA, the CDR3 is TGTGCCACCAGCAGAGAACAGGGGGTAGGTTCACCCCTCCACTTT.

This chain joins TRBV4-1 and TRBJ2-5; TRBD2 might be the D (5 bases). With 4 bases removed from V and 1 base from J, the gap between germline ends came to 10 bases. The germline V gene has CDR1 MGHRA and CDR2 YSYEKL. The CDR3 covers 14 residues. As DNA, the CDR3 is TGCGCCAGCAGCCCTTCGGGAACCCAAGAGACCCAGTACTTC. This sequence encodes CASSPSGTQETQYF.

This chain connects TRBV9 to TRBJ2-1; D may be TRBD1 (5 bases). The V end lost 3 bases, the J end lost 1 base, and 11 bases lay between the germline ends. The V gene's germline CDR1 is SGDLS and CDR2 YYNGEE. The CDR3 totals 15 residues. The CDR3 DNA reads as TGTGCCAGCAGCGCACAGGACGGGTCCTACAATGAGCAGTTCTTC. Residues: CASSAQDGSYNEQFF. Complete variable domain (other parts from reference TRBV9 and TRBJ2-1): DSGVTQTPKHLITATGQRVTLRCSPRSGDLSVYWYQQSLDQGLQFLIQYYNGEERAKGNILERFSAQQFPDLHSELNLSSLELGDSALYFCASSAQDGSYNEQFFGPGTRLTVL.

This chain uses TRBV6-5 with TRBJ2-2, with a weak D call TRBD1 (6 bases). Germline V gene data show CDR1 as MNHEY and CDR2 as SVGAGI. Trimming removed 6 bases from V and 9 bases from J, with 20 bases in between. The CDR3 is 15 residues long. This CDR3 is CASRGGGASFRELFF. DNA for the CDR3: TGTGCCAGCAGAGGTGGGGGCGCGTCGTTCCGGGAGCTGTTTTTT.